Following are 20 T cell receptor beta chains from one sample sequenced in a study of human T cells and chemical hapten exposure. TCRdb reanalysed the 5' RACE reads using MiXCR and keeps one entry per CDR3 protein. This table has some 150,000 distinct CDR3 sequences, about 4.3% appearing once. Unfractionated whole blood served as the source for total RNA extraction. The origin of the receptors is a female donor in good health.

Ten or more counts support this clonotype. The chain is built from TRBV12-3 or TRBV12-4 and TRBJ1-1; no clear D. This CDR3 has 12 residues. The V end lost 3 bases, the J end lost 4 bases, and 6 bases lay between the germline ends. The CDR3: CASSFWGTEAFF. The CDR3 DNA is TGTGCCAGCAGTTTCTGGGGCACTGAAGCTTTCTTT.

This chain joins TRBV7-9 and TRBJ2-2; 9 bases are a match to TRBD1. The germline gives CDR1 SEHNR, CDR2 FQNEAQ (reference sequence). Trimming removed 6 bases from V and 4 bases from J; junction bases left unmatched: 12. The CDR3 sequence is 17 residues long. CDR3 loop: CASRPKGDRASTGELFF. The DNA for the CDR3 is TGTGCCAGCAGGCCCAAGGGGGACAGGGCGTCCACCGGGGAGCTGTTTTTT.

This clonotype showed up many times. This chain connects TRBV5-6 to TRBJ1-2; the D is unclear. In germline, CDR1 is SGHDT, CDR2 YYEEEE. The CDR3 has 12 residues. V gave up 4 bases and J gave up 7 bases, with 11 bases separating them. The CDR3 here is CASSLSEAGYTF. CDR3 nucleotide sequence: TGTGCCAGCAGCCTGTCAGAAGCTGGCTACACCTTC.

This clonotype was counted at least ten times. The genes are TRBV7-8 and TRBJ1-4; 9 positions match TRBD1. The trim removed 5 bases at V and 8 bases at J, leaving 12 bases unmatched. The germline V gene encodes CDR1 SGHVS and CDR2 FQNEAQ. The CDR3 sequence is 16 residues long. CDR3 in amino acids: CASSTNNRGRREKLFF. In DNA, the CDR3 is TGTGCCAGCAGCACCAACAACAGGGGGCGAAGGGAAAAACTGTTTTTT. The full variable domain, in which reference TRBV7-8 and TRBJ1-4 provide the parts outside the CDR3, is GAGVSQSPRYKVAKRGQDVALRCDPISGHVSLFWYQQALGQGPEFLTYFQNEAQLDKSGLPSDRFFAERPEGSVSTLKIQRTQQEDSAVYLCASSTNNRGRREKLFFGSGTQLSVL.

This clonotype showed up many times. This sequence joins TRBV5-6 and TRBJ2-7, with no clear D. V was cut by 4 bases and J by 4 bases, with 15 bases left in between. This CDR3 region has 14 residues. Germline assignment: CDR1 SGHDT and CDR2 YYEEEE. CDR3 protein: CASSPTSGLYEQYF. The DNA for the CDR3 is TGTGCCAGCAGCCCGACCAGTGGTTTGTACGAGCAGTACTTC.

Notes on this clonotype: A much more abundant neighbour one base away suggests this may be a read error. The chain is built from TRBV4-3 and TRBJ2-5; 8 positions match TRBD2. The V gene's germline CDR1 is LGHNA and CDR2 YSLEER. The CDR3 runs 14 residues. The ends lost 4 bases at V and 1 base at J; junction bases unmatched: 2. CDR3 loop: CASSPSGFQETQYF. The DNA for the CDR3 is TGCGCCAGCAGCCCTAGCGGGTTCCAAGAGACCCAGTACTTC.

This clonotype has ten or more counts. The V call is TRBV29-1, the J call TRBJ2-5, with TRBD2 as a possible D gene (6 bases). The CDR3 loop spans 13 amino acids. The germline CDR1 and CDR2 sequences are SQVTM and ANQGSEA. Trimming removed 4 bases from V and 5 bases from J, with 14 bases in between. The CDR3 DNA reads TGCAGCGTTGTAGGCCCAGGGAGGGAGACCCAGTACTTC. Residues: CSVVGPGRETQYF.

This clonotype was seen ten or more times. Here the CDR3 DNA reads TGCGCCAGCAGCGCCGGACTAGCCGCAATTAGGGACGAGCAGTACTTC. Encoded protein: CASSAGLAAIRDEQYF. This chain links TRBV5-1 with TRBJ2-7; 8 bases are a match to TRBD2. Per the germline V gene, CDR1 is SGHRS and CDR2 is YFSETQ. This CDR3 has 16 amino acids. With V trimmed by 4 bases and J by 5 bases, 14 bases remained unmatched.

This clonotype was recorded only once. This sequence may be a read error, since a much larger clone differs from it by one base. The rearrangement uses TRBV11-2 and TRBJ2-3; D uncertain. CDR1 is SGHAT, CDR2 FQNNGV, per germline. This CDR3 has 16 residues. V lost 5 bases, J lost 1 base, and 16 bases lay in between. CDR3 sequence (DNA): TGTGCCAGCAGCCAAAGAGTAGCAAGGGGCACAGATACGCAGTATTTT. Amino acid sequence: CASSQRVARGTDTQYF.

This clonotype was detected ten times or more. CDR3 coding DNA: TGTGCCAGCAGCCAAGAGGGACGTGCGGAAGAGACCCAGTACTTC. It translates to CASSQEGRAEETQYF. The V call is TRBV4-2, the J call TRBJ2-5, with D perhaps assigned TRBD1 or TRBD2 (5 bases each). Germline CDR1 reads LGHNA; CDR2 reads YNFKEQ. The CDR3 is 15 amino acids. The ends were cut back, 0 bases at V and 3 bases at J, with 11 bases in the middle.

There are a few counts of this clonotype. V usage is TRBV28 and J usage is TRBJ1-4, with 8 nucleotides matching TRBD1. Looked up from germline, CDR1 is MDHEN and CDR2 is SYDVKM. The CDR3 sequence is 19 residues long. J was trimmed by 11 bases and V by 5 bases; bases with no gene match: 25. CDR3 amino acids: CASSLAGGGPWGGPPKLFF. The CDR3 nucleotides read TGTGCCAGCAGTCTCGCAGGGGGCGGCCCTTGGGGGGGCCCCCCGAAACTGTTTTTT.

This clonotype was picked up a small number of times. V and J are TRBV29-1 and TRBJ1-2; 10 bases line up with TRBD1. The CDR3 is 15 amino acids. J lost 12 bases, V lost 6 bases, and 19 bases had no gene match. The germline V gene encodes CDR1 SQVTM and CDR2 ANQGSEA. The CDR3: CSVGYPGQGKYGDTF. Written as DNA, the CDR3 is TGCAGCGTGGGGTACCCGGGACAGGGGAAATACGGCGACACCTTC.

This clonotype was recorded many times. This chain connects TRBV29-1 to TRBJ2-3; no clear D gene. Trimming took off 1 base at V and 2 bases at J, with 4 bases between the two ends. This CDR3 region has 12 residues. From germline, CDR1 is SQVTM and CDR2 ANQGSEA. The CDR3 here is CSVEGYTDTQYF. CDR3 sequence (DNA): TGCAGCGTTGAAGGGTACACAGATACGCAGTATTTT.

Turning to this clonotype: This could be a read error, since a much larger clone is one nucleotide away. J is TRBJ1-5 and V is TRBV7-9; TRBD1 agrees at 7 bases. This CDR3 contains 15 residues. Germline CDR1 is SEHNR and CDR2 is FQNEAQ (reference sequence). Germline trimming cut 4 bases from V and 0 bases from J; bases unmatched to any gene: 3. CDR3 sequence reads: CASSSTGCSNQPQHF. CDR3 coding DNA: TGTGCCAGCAGCTCGACAGGGTGTAGCAATCAGCCCCAGCATTTT.

This clonotype was recorded many times. The chain carries TRBV7-9 and TRBJ2-3, with unresolved D. The CDR3 totals 15 residues. Trimming took 4 bases from V and 6 from J, leaving 17 bases between them. Germline lookup yields CDR1 SEHNR and CDR2 FQNEAQ (reference sequence). The CDR3 protein is CASSWSSPLRDTQYF. In DNA, the CDR3 is TGTGCCAGCAGCTGGAGCAGTCCCCTGAGGGATACGCAGTATTTT.

The table lists this clonotype with a few counts. At one boundary the junction diverges from the germline segment, which might be a read error. The rearrangement uses TRBV7-9 and TRBJ1-1; 9 bases fit TRBD1. This CDR3 contains 13 residues. Germline lookup yields CDR1 SEHNR and CDR2 FQNEAQ (reference sequence). CDR3 loop: CASSLAQTGGVRF. CDR3 coding DNA: TGTGCCAGCAGCTTAGCGCAAACAGGGGGCGTGCGGTTT.

In its sample, this clonotype was seen a few times. J is TRBJ2-1 and V is TRBV7-2; the match to TRBD2 covers 11 bases. After removal of 5 bases from V and 5 bases from J, the junction contained 14 bases not matched to a gene. Germline assignment: CDR1 SGHTA and CDR2 FQGNSA. The CDR3 contains 18 residues. CDR3 DNA sequence: TGTGCCAGCAGCCAACATTTAGCGGGGGGGGAAAGTAACAATGAGCAGTTCTTC. Translated: CASSQHLAGGESNNEQFF.

At least ten counts were recorded for this clonotype. The J gene is TRBJ2-3, the V gene TRBV5-6; D perhaps matches TRBD1 (6 bases). The CDR3 is 16 residues long. Germline-derived CDR1 and CDR2 are SGHDT and YYEEEE. V was trimmed by 2 bases and J by 1 base, leaving 14 bases between them. The CDR3 bases are TGTGCCAGCAGCTTCGGTCCCCGACAGGGCACAGATACGCAGTATTTT. The encoded protein is CASSFGPRQGTDTQYF.

With regard to this clonotype: This may come from a read error, since a much larger clone is one base off. The CDR3 nucleotides are TGTGCCAGCAGCGGGGGGACAGTCGAGCAGTACTTC. It codes for CASSGGTVEQYF. V gene TRBV5-6 combines with J gene TRBJ2-7; D is perhaps TRBD1 (7 bases). V lost 4 bases, J lost 6 bases, and 11 bases lay in between. The CDR3 loop spans 12 amino acids. CDR1 is SGHDT, CDR2 YYEEEE, per germline.

Many counts were recorded for this clonotype. This sequence joins TRBV11-2 and TRBJ2-6, with a possible D match to TRBD1 (6 bases). The CDR3 covers 19 residues. Trimming stripped 5 bases from V and 0 bases from J, with 20 bases between. The germline gives CDR1 SGHAT, CDR2 FQNNGV. The CDR3 is CASSTPRGLFSSGANVLTF. The CDR3 DNA reads as TGTGCCAGCAGCACCCCAAGGGGGTTATTTAGCTCTGGGGCCAACGTCCTGACTTTC.